The subject of this entry is one TCR beta chain. This sample stems from a study of cytomegalovirus exposure and HLA in healthy donors. The PCR made use of 60 Vbeta and 13 Jbeta primers. Some clones are missing from TCRdb's copy, which holds only in-frame ones; the method was immunoSEQ multiplex PCR. The sample lists around 70,000 clones; approximately 82% were seen once. Germline-derived CDR1 and CDR2 are MDHEN and SYDVKM. The CDR3 contains 12 residues. Trimming cost V 5 bases and J 7 bases, with 8 bases left between them. The TCR originated in a girl aged 5-17 years in good health and CMV-seropositive. This rearrangement joins TRBV28 to TRBJ2-2; D gene unclear. The material sequenced was PBMCs. The DNA of the CDR3 is TGTGCCAGCAGTGTCTACAGCGGGGAGCTGTTTTTT. This translates into CASSVYSGELFF.